This T cell receptor beta chain stems from a study of technical replicates of blood from a few donors. The CDR3 covers 15 residues. In germline, CDR1 is MNHEY, CDR2 SVGAGI. Trimming took 3 bases from V and 7 from J, leaving 18 bases between them. Clones were sequenced by immunoSEQ multiplex PCR, and TCRdb holds only the in-frame ones, with some missing. Of fewer than 80,000 clones listed, approximately 83% are singletons. This rearrangement joins TRBV6-5 to TRBJ1-2; D may be TRBD1 (5 bases). The source material was PBMCs. The source is a human donor in good health. Some clones in this sample may be carry-over from other donors' samples. The DNA of the CDR3 is TGTGCCAGCAGTTATATTGGGGGGGATCCAAGTGGCTACACCTTC. Residues: CASSYIGGDPSGYTF.